This T cell receptor (beta chain) was sequenced for a study of persistence of HIV-infected CD4 T cells. Notes on this clone: Its antigen is as yet unknown.

The libraries were made with immunoSEQ version 4 in survey mode. The method was immunoSEQ multiplex PCR; TCRdb's version includes in-frame clones alone and lacks a portion of them. This sample has around 47,000 clones, with roughly nine tenths found just once. This nonspecific control used anti-CD3/anti-CD28 bead stimulation of CD4+ T cells. Responding CD4+ T cells were sorted by upregulation of both CD40 ligand and CD69. The CDR3 extends over 14 amino acids. Germline CDR1 reads SGHTA; CDR2 reads FQGNSA. V was pared by 5 bases and J by 4 bases, with 12 bases between. This TCR came from an adult man with HIV who was CMV-seropositive. Sequenced here: CD4+ T cells sorted from PBMCs after approximately 20-hour stimulation, sampled from a patient who received antiretroviral therapy. V gene TRBV7-2 combines with J gene TRBJ1-5; a possible D gene is TRBD1 (6 bases). This CDR3 reads CASSVQGGNQPQHF. CDR3 bases: TGTGCCAGCAGCGTACAGGGAGGGAATCAGCCCCAGCATTTT.